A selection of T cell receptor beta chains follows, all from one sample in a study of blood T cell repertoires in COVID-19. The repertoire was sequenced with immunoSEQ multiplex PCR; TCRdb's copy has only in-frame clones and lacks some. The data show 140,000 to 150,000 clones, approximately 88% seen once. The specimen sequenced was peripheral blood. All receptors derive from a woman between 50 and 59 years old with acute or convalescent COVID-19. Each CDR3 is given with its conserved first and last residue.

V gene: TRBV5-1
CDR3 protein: CASSSLTGGADGYTF

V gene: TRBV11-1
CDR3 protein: CASRVQGAGTEAFF

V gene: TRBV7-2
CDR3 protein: CASSFGAGKWEQFF

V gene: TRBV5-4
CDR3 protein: CASSLIQGVNTEAFF

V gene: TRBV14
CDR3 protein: CASSQSNEQFF

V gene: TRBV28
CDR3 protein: CASSALMSGNTGELFF

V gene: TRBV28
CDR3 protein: CASSRPDSTSGNTIYF

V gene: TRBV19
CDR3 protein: CATSTGTGATGELFF

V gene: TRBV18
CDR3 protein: CASSPPNGGSNTEAFF

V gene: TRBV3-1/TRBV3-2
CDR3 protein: CASSQGMGGVDEQYF

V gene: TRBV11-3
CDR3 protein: CASSLGALAGSSADTQYF

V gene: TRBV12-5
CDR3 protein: CASGSFSGQRVNTEAFF

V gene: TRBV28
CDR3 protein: CASRDRVGRSNQPQHF

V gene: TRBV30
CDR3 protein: CAWSPTGNYGYTF

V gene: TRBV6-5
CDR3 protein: CASNAQGLGGYTF

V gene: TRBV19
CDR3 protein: CASSTSGTGERSTDTQYF

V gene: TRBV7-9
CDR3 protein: CASSPGTGSIGYTF

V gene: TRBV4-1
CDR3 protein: CASSQERGTVSLGNTIYF

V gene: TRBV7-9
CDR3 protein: CASNIGGTEAFF

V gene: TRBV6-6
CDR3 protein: CASTLGIDRGPLSGIF

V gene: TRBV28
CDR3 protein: CASSPDTYEQYF

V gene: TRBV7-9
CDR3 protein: CASSEGQGAIYGYTF

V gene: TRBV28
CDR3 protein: CASRTGQGAWDTIYF

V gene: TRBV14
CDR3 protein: CASSQVSSYNEQFF

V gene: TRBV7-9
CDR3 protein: CASSYQPTGYQETQYF

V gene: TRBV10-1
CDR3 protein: CASSESFGSEYNSPLHF

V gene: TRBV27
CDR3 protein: CASSLSGVNYGYTF